This TCR beta chain was sequenced for a study of T cells in Graves' hyperthyroidism and ophthalmopathy. Uncontrolled infections, other autoimmune diseases, pregnancy or lactation led to exclusion of patients. Every diagnosis used clinical symptoms, serum thyroxine and TRAb, thyroid ultrasound and orbital computed tomography. This clonotype appeared many times. Its antigen is unknown. The junction does not match germline at one end; this may be a read error. Study-wide points: Ophthalmopathy got predicted by the model a median about 6.5 months before its onset.

Amplification yielded TCR beta CDR3 regions, with RNA transcripts as the source. The HTBI set primed first-round TCR CDR3 RT-PCR. TCRdb itself ran the multiplex PCR reads through MiXCR, one entry per CDR3 protein. The sample holds about 420,000 distinct CDR3 sequences, approximately 14% seen once. This TCR was sampled from a woman aged 18-29 years with Graves' hyperthyroidism. Sequences were obtained from blood.

CDR3 in amino acids: CASSLVGSTDTQYF. DNA of the CDR3: TGTGCCAGCAGCTTAGTAGGTAGCACAGATACGCAGTATTTT. V gene TRBV5-1 combines with J gene TRBJ2-3, with D uncertain. CDR1 and CDR2 from the germline V gene are SGHRS and YFSETQ. The CDR3 sequence is 14 residues long.